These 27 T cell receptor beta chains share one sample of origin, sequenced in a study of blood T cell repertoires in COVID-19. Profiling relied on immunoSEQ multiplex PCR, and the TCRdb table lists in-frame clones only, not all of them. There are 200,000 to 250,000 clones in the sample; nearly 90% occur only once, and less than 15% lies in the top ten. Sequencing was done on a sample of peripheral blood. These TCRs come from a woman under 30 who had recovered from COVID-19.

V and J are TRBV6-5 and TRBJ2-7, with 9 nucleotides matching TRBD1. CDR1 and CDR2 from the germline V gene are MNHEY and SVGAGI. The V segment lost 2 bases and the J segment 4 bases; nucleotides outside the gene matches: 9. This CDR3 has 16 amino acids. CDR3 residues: CASSYGRRDRDYEQYF. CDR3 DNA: TGTGCCAGCAGTTACGGTCGACGGGACAGGGATTACGAGCAGTACTTC.

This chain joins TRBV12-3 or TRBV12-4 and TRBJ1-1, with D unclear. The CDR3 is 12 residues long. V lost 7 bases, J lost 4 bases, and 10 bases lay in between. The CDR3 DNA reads TGTGCCAGCACGAGGCACGGCACTGAAGCTTTCTTT. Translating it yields CASTRHGTEAFF.

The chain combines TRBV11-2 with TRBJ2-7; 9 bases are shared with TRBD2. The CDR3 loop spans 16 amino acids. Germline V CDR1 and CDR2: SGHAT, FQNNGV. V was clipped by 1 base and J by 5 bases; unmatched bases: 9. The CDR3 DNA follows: TGTGCCAGCAGCTTAGCCCCGGGGTTAGCGGGAGACGAGCAGTACTTC. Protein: CASSLAPGLAGDEQYF.

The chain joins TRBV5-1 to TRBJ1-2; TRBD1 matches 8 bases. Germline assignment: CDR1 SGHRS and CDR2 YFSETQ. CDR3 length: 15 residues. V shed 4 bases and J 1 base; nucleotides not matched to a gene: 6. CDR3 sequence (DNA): TGCGCCAGCAGCACTGACAGGGGTTATAACTATGGCTACACCTTC. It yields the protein CASSTDRGYNYGYTF.

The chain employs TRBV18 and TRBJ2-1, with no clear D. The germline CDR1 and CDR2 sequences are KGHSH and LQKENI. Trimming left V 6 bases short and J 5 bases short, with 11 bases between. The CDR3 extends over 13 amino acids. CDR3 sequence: CASSPIRDNEQFF. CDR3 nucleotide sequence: TGTGCCAGCTCTCCGATCCGGGACAATGAGCAGTTCTTC.

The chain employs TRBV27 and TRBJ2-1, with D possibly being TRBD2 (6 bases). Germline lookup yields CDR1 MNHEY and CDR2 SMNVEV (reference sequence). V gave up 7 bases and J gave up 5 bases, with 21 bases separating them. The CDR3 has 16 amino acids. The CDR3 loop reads CASISSVAGGNNEQFF. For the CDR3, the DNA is TGTGCCAGCATCTCGTCAGTGGCGGGCGGGAACAATGAGCAGTTCTTC.

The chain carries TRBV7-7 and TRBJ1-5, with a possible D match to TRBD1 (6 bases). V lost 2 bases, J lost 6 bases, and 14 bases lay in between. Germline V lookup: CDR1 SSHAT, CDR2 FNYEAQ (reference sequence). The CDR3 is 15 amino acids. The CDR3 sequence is CASSLYAGVCQPQHF. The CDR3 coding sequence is TGTGCCAGCAGCTTATACGCAGGGGTTTGTCAGCCCCAGCATTTT.

DNA of the CDR3: TGTGCCAGCAGCCAAGAACAGGGGGCCGGTCAGCCCCAGCATTTT. Translation gives CASSQEQGAGQPQHF. The chain employs TRBV4-2 and TRBJ1-5, with 9 positions matching TRBD1. Germline V gene data show CDR1 as LGHNA and CDR2 as YNFKEQ. This CDR3 is built from 15 residues. With 0 bases clipped from V and 6 bases from J, the junction kept 3 bases outside the gene matches.

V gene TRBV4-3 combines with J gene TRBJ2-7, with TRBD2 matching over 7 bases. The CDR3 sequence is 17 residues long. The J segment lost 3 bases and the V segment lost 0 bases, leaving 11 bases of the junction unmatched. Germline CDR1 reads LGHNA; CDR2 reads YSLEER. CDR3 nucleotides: TGCGCCAGCAGCCAAGAAAGTTCCAGCGGGACCATCTACGAGCAGTACTTC. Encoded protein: CASSQESSSGTIYEQYF.

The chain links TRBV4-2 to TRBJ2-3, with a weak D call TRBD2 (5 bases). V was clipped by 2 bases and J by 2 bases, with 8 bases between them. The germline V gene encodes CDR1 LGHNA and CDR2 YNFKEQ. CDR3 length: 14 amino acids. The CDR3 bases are TGTGCCAGCAGCCAACAGCGGTTCACAGATACGCAGTATTTT. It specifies CASSQQRFTDTQYF.

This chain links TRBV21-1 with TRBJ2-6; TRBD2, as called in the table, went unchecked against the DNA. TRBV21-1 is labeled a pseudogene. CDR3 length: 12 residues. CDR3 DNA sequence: TGTGCCAGCAAGTATACTTTTAACGTCCTGACTTTC. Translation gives CASKYTFNVLTF.

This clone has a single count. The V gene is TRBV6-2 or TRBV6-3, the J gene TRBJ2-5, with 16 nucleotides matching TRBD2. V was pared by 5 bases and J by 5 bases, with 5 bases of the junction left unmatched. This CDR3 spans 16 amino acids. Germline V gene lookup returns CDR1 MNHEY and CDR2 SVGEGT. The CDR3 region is CASSQGLAGGPETQYF. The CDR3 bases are TGTGCCAGCAGTCAGGGACTAGCGGGAGGGCCCGAGACCCAGTACTTC.

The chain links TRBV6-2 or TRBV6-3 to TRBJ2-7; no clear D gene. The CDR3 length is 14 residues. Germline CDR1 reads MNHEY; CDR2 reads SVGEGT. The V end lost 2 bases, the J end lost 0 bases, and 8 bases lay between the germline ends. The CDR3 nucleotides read TGTGCCAGCAGTTACCCTCTAAGCTCCTACGAGCAGTACTTC. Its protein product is CASSYPLSSYEQYF.

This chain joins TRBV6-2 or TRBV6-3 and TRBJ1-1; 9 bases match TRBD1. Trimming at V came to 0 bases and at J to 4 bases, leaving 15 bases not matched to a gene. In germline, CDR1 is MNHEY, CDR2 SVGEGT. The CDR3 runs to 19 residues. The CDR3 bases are TGTGCCAGCAGTTACTCGATTTCGGGACAGGGACTTATAGGCACTGAAGCTTTCTTT. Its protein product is CASSYSISGQGLIGTEAFF.

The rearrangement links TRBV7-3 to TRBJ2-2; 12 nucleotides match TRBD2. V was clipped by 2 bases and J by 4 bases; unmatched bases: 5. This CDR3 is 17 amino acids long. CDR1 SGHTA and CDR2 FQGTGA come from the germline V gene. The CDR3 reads CASSLLAGGPSTGELFF. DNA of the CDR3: TGTGCCAGCAGCTTACTAGCGGGAGGGCCAAGCACCGGGGAGCTGTTTTTT.

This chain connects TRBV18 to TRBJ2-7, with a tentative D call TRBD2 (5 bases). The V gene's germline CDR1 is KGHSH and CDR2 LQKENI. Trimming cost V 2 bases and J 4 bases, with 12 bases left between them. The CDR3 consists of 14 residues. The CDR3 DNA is TGTGCCAGCTCACCATTTCTCGGGGATTACGAGCAGTACTTC. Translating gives CASSPFLGDYEQYF.

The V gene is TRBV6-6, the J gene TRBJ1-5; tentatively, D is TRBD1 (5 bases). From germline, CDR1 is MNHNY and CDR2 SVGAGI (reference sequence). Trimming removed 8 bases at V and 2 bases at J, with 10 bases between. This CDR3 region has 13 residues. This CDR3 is CASQQVGNQPQHF. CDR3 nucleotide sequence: TGTGCCAGCCAACAGGTAGGCAATCAGCCCCAGCATTTT.

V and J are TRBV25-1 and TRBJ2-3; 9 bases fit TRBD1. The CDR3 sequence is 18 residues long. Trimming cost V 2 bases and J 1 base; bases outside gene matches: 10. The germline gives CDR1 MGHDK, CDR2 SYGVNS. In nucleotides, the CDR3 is TGTGCCAGCAGTGAACGCGGGGACAGGGTTCGAGGCACAGATACGCAGTATTTT. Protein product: CASSERGDRVRGTDTQYF. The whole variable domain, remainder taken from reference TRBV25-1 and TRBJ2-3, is EADIYQTPRYLVIGTGKKITLECSQTMGHDKMYWYQQDPGMELHLIHYSYGVNSTEKGDLSSESTVSRIRTEHFPLTLESARPSHTSQYLCASSERGDRVRGTDTQYFGPGTRLTVL.

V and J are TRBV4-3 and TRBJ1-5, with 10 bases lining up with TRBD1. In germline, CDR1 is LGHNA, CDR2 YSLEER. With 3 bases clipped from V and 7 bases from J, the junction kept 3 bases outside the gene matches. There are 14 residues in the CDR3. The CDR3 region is CASSQGQGYQPQHF. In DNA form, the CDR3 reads TGCGCCAGCAGCCAGGGACAGGGGTACCAGCCCCAGCATTTT.

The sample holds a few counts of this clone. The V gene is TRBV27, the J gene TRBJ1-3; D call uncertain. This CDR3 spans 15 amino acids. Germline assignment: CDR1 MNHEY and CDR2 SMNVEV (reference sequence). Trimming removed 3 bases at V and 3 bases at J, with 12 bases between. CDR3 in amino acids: CASSLSRGHGNTIYF. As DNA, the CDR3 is TGTGCCAGCAGTTTGTCGCGGGGTCATGGAAACACCATATATTTT.

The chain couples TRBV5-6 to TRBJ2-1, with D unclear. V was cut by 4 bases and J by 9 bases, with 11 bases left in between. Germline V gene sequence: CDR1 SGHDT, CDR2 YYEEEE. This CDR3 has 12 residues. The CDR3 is CASSHPGVEQFF. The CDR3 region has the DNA TGTGCCAGCAGCCATCCCGGAGTTGAGCAGTTCTTC. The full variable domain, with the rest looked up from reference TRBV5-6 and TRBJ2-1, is DAGVTQSPTHLIKTRGQQVTLRCSPKSGHDTVSWYQQALGQGPQFIFQYYEEEERQRGNFPDRFSGHQFPNYSSELNVNALLLGDSALYLCASSHPGVEQFFGPGTRLTVL.

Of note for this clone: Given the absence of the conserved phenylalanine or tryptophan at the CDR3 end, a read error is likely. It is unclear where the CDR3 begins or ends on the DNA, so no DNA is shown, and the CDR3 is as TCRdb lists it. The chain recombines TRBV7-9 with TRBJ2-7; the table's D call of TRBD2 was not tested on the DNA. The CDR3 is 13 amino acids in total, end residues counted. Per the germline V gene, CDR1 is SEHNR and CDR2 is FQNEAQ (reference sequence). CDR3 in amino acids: CASSLAGLAGVWL.

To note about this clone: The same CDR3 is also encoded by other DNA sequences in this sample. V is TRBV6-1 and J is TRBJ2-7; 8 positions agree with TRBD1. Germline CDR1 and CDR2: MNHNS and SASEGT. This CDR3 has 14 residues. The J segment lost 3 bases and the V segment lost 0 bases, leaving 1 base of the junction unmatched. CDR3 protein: CASSEAQGGYEQYF. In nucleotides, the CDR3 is TGTGCCAGCAGTGAAGCACAGGGGGGCTACGAGCAGTACTTC.

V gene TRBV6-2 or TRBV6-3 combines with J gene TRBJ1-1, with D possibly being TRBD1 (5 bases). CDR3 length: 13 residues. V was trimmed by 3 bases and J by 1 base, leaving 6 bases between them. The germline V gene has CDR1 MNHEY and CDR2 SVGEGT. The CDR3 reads CASSYQGNTEAFF. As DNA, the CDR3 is TGTGCCAGCAGTTATCAGGGGAACACTGAAGCTTTCTTT.

The CDR3 reads CASSLRQLAGGREQFF. CDR3 in DNA: TGTGCCAGCAGTTTACGGCAACTAGCGGGAGGGAGGGAGCAGTTCTTC. The chain employs TRBV28 and TRBJ2-1; 13 nucleotides line up with TRBD2. Germline V gene data show CDR1 as MDHEN and CDR2 as SYDVKM. This CDR3 is 16 amino acids long. V was clipped by 2 bases and J by 10 bases; unmatched bases: 8.

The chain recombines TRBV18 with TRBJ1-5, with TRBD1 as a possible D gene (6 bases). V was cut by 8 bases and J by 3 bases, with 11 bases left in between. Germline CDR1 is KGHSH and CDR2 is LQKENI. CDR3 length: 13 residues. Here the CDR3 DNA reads TGTGCCAGCACCCGGGACAACAATCAGCCCCAGCATTTT. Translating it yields CASTRDNNQPQHF. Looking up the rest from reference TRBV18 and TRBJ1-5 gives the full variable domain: NAGVMQNPRHLVRRRGQEARLRCSPMKGHSHVYWYRQLPEEGLKFMVYLQKENIIDESGMPKERFSAEFPKEGPSILRIQQVVRGDSAAYFCASTRDNNQPQHFGDGTRLSIL.

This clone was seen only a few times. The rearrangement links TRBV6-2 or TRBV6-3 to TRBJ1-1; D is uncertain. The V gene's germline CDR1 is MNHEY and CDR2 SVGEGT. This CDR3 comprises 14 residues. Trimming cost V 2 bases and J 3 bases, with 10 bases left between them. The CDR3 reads CASSYRTSDTEAFF. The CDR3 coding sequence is TGTGCCAGCAGTTACAGGACTTCAGACACTGAAGCTTTCTTT.